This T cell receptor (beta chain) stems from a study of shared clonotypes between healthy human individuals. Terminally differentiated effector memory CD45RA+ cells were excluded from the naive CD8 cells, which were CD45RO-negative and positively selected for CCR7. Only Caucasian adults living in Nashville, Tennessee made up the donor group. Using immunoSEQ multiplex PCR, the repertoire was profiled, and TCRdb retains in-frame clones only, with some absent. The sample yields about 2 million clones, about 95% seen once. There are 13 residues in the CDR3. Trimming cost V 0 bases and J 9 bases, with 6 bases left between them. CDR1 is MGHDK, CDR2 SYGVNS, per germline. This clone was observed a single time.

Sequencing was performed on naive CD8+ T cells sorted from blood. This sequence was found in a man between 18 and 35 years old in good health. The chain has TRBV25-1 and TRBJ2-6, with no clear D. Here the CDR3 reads CASSEYNVNVLTF. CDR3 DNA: TGTGCCAGCAGTGAATATAATGTCAACGTCCTGACTTTC.